The 20 T cell receptor beta chains below were found in one sample sequenced in a study of T cell clonality in common variable immunodeficiency. Only in-frame clones appear in the TCRdb table, and some are missing; sequencing was by immunoSEQ multiplex PCR. Singletons are absent from the sample, which has around 50,000 clones. The sequencing sample was made of peripheral blood mononuclear cells. Receptors originate from a person aged 18 to 75 in good health.

This clone was observed at least ten times. The read ends 3 residues early relative to the CDR3; the germline J gene fills the gap. The chain links TRBV19 to TRBJ2-3; no reliable D call. Germline V gene sequence: CDR1 LNHDA, CDR2 SQIVND (reference sequence). V was clipped by 3 bases and J by 1 base, with 14 bases between them. The CDR3 runs to 16 residues. The CDR3 bases that were read are TGTGCCAGTAGTATCGTTGACACCTGGCGCACAGATACG. Protein product: CASSIVDTWRTDT. The complete CDR3 protein is CASSIVDTWRTDTQYF.

This clone was found many times. Read data end 3 residues before the CDR3 end; the end is taken from the germline J gene. V and J are TRBV18 and TRBJ1-2; D gene uncertain. The V end lost 3 bases, the J end lost 0 bases, and 5 bases lay between the germline ends. The CDR3 extends over 13 amino acids. In germline, CDR1 is KGHSH, CDR2 LQKENI. CDR3 region: CASSPQANYGYTF. Partial CDR3 DNA: TGTGCCAGCTCACCTCAGGCTAACTATGGC.

This clone showed up many times. The CDR3 end falls 3 residues outside the read, so it is completed with the germline J gene. This chain uses TRBV7-9 with TRBJ2-5; 13 bases align to TRBD2. This CDR3 contains 14 residues. J gave up 5 bases and V 8 bases, and 5 bases lay outside the gene matches. In germline, CDR1 is SEHNR, CDR2 FQNEAQ (reference sequence). CDR3 bases read: TGTGCCAGCGGATCGACTAGCGGGGGGGAGACC. It specifies CASGSTSGGET. The entire CDR3 is CASGSTSGGETQYF.

This clone was found many times. The sequenced fragment ends 3 residues before the CDR3 boundary, so the rest is inferred from the germline J gene. The chain couples TRBV19 to TRBJ1-1; 8 nucleotides match TRBD1. This CDR3 region has 14 residues. Germline CDR1 and CDR2: LNHDA and SQIVND (reference sequence). Losses at the gene ends were 1 base for V and 4 bases for J; bases not matched to a gene: 2. CDR3 in amino acids: CASSIGTGTTEAFF. Partial CDR3 DNA: TGTGCCAGTAGTATAGGGACAGGGACCACTGAA.

There are many counts of this clone. The read is 3 residues too short to cover the CDR3 end, so that end is filled in from the germline J gene. This chain joins TRBV4-2 and TRBJ1-2, with TRBD1 matching over 9 bases. CDR1 and CDR2 from the germline V gene are LGHNA and YNFKEQ. This CDR3 region has 14 residues. CDR3 bases read: TGTGCCAGCAGCGACCCCGGGACAGGGAAAGGC. It encodes CASSDPGTGKG. The complete CDR3 sequence is CASSDPGTGKGYTF.

This clone was seen at least ten times. The read stops 3 residues short of the end of the CDR3; the missing end is completed from the germline J gene. This sequence joins TRBV5-1 and TRBJ1-3; TRBD1 matches at 9 bases. The CDR3 totals 14 residues. The trim removed 3 bases at V and 8 bases at J, leaving 6 bases unmatched. Germline CDR1 and CDR2: SGHRS and YFSETQ. This chain's CDR3 is CASSSGTGKDTIYF. The sequenced part of the CDR3 DNA is TGCGCCAGCAGCTCCGGGACAGGGAAAGACACC.

This clone was detected ten times or more. The CDR3 is cut off 3 residues early in the read; its end comes from the germline J gene. The chain combines TRBV5-6 with TRBJ1-5; TRBD1 aligns across 8 bases. The CDR3 sequence is 15 residues long. The J segment lost 6 bases and the V segment lost 1 base, leaving 6 bases of the junction unmatched. Per germline, CDR1 SGHDT and CDR2 YYEEEE. The sequenced CDR3 bases are TGTGCCAGCAGCTTGAGTGGGACAGGCCTTCAGCCC. Protein sequence: CASSLSGTGLQP. The entire CDR3 sequence reads CASSLSGTGLQPQHF. Based on the CDR3 plus reference TRBV5-6 and TRBJ1-5, the full variable domain is DAGVTQSPTHLIKTRGQQVTLRCSPKSGHDTVSWYQQALGQGPQFIFQYYEEEERQRGNFPDRFSGHQFPNYSSELNVNALLLGDSALYLCASSLSGTGLQPQHFGDGTRLSIL.

This clone has a count of ten or more. The read is 3 residues too short to cover the CDR3 end, so that end is filled in from the germline J gene. The chain links TRBV10-1 to TRBJ2-1, with D tentatively TRBD1 (6 bases). CDR3 length: 12 residues. CDR1 and CDR2 (germline): WNHNN, SYGVQD (reference sequence). V was shortened by 4 bases and J by 6 bases, with 7 bases between the two germline ends. CDR3 amino acids: CASSGDINEQFF. Incomplete CDR3 DNA: TGCGCCAGCAGTGGGGACATCAATGAG.

A few counts support this clone. The missing CDR3 end, 3 residues past where the read stops, is filled in from the germline J gene. This chain joins TRBV2 and TRBJ2-5; D is perhaps TRBD2 (7 bases). In germline, CDR1 is SNHLY, CDR2 FYNNEI. The CDR3 extends over 14 amino acids. Between the trimmed V and J ends, which lost 10 bases and 6 bases, there was a span of 21 bases. The CDR3 sequence is CATNKGGRRKTQYF. The CDR3 DNA, read in part, is TGTGCCACCAACAAGGGGGGGAGGAGAAAGACC.

Turning to this clone: The observed sequence ends 3 residues before the CDR3 terminus, with the missing tail filled in from the germline J gene. This chain joins TRBV7-2 and TRBJ2-1, with 11 bases that match TRBD2. Germline-derived CDR1 and CDR2 are SGHTA and FQGNSA. The CDR3 covers 15 residues. The ends lost 5 bases at V and 8 bases at J; junction bases unmatched: 8. This chain's CDR3 is CASSMLAGGDDEQFF. The covered CDR3 bases are TGTGCCAGCAGCATGCTAGCGGGAGGTGACGATGAG.

This clone was recorded at least ten times. The read finishes 3 residues shy of the CDR3 end, and the germline J gene is used to complete it. This chain links TRBV7-3 with TRBJ1-2; D perhaps matches TRBD1 (5 bases). This CDR3 spans 15 amino acids. The germline CDR1 and CDR2 sequences are SGHTA and FQGTGA. The CDR3 bases that were read are TGTGCCAGCAGCTTAACCCCGAGAGTCGAGGGGGGC. Translating it yields CASSLTPRVEGG. The CDR3 in full is CASSLTPRVEGGYTF.

This clone was found many times. The sequenced fragment ends 3 residues before the CDR3 boundary, so the rest is inferred from the germline J gene. This rearrangement joins TRBV19 to TRBJ2-3; D gene uncertain. CDR1 is LNHDA and CDR2 is SQIVND in the germline V gene (reference sequence). The CDR3 is 11 amino acids. V was trimmed by 6 bases and J by 6 bases, leaving 7 bases between them. The DNA read from the CDR3 is TGTGCCAGTAGCCAGGCGGATACG. Translated, it gives CASSQADT. The complete CDR3 sequence is CASSQADTQYF.

The sample holds many counts of this clone. Read data end 3 residues before the CDR3 end; the end is taken from the germline J gene. The chain joins TRBV20-1 to TRBJ2-7; TRBD2 matches 7 bases. After removal of 5 bases from V and 5 bases from J, the junction contained 18 bases not matched to a gene. In germline, CDR1 is DFQATT, CDR2 SNEGSKA (reference sequence). The CDR3 loop spans 16 amino acids. The part of the CDR3 DNA that was read is TGCAGTGCTTTTCAGACGGGAGGAGGGGACTATAACGAG. The encoded protein is CSAFQTGGGDYNE. The full CDR3 reads CSAFQTGGGDYNEQYF.

This clone was observed a few times. The read falls 3 residues short of the CDR3 end, and the missing part is taken from the germline J gene. This sequence joins TRBV5-1 and TRBJ2-7; D is perhaps TRBD1 (6 bases). The length of the CDR3 is 14 residues. In germline, CDR1 is SGHRS, CDR2 YFSETQ. The germline V and J ends were trimmed by 0 bases and 4 bases, with 11 bases remaining between them. The CDR3 spells CASSLDVRGYEQYF. The covered CDR3 bases are TGCGCCAGCAGCTTGGACGTCAGGGGATACGAG.

This clone was counted ten times or more. The DNA ends 3 residues before the CDR3 does, and the rest of the CDR3 is filled in from the germline J gene. V gene TRBV19 combines with J gene TRBJ2-7; 7 bases are shared with TRBD1. Germline V CDR1 and CDR2: LNHDA, SQIVND (reference sequence). The CDR3 sequence is 15 residues long. The junction had 11 bases not matched to a gene; V was cut back by 8 bases and J by 1 base. Here the CDR3 reads CASHEGGQASYEQYF. The part of the CDR3 DNA that was read is TGTGCCAGTCATGAGGGCGGACAGGCTTCCTACGAG.

This clone has a count of ten or more. The read comes to an end 3 residues before the CDR3 does, leaving the germline J gene to fill in the end. The chain carries TRBV5-1 and TRBJ1-2; 8 bases agree with TRBD1. The CDR3 consists of 15 residues. Germline CDR1 SGHRS, CDR2 YFSETQ. With 1 base clipped from V and 7 bases from J, the junction kept 9 bases outside the gene matches. The covered CDR3 bases are TGCGCCAGCAGCTTGAGTTCTGGACAGGGCTCTGGC. Its translation: CASSLSSGQGSG. The CDR3 reads in full as CASSLSSGQGSGYTF. The variable domain in full, completed from reference TRBV5-1 and TRBJ1-2, reads KAGVTQTPRYLIKTRGQQVTLSCSPISGHRSVSWYQQTPGQGLQFLFEYFSETQRNKGNFPGRFSGRQFSNSRSEMNVSTLELGDSALYLCASSLSSGQGSGYTFGSGTRLTVV.

This clone was observed at least ten times. The read ends 3 residues early relative to the CDR3; the germline J gene fills the gap. The chain joins TRBV3-1 (or the pseudogene TRBV3-2) to TRBJ2-2; D is tentatively TRBD1 or TRBD2 (5 bases each). The V end was cut by 0 bases, the J end by 6 bases, with 11 bases between. The CDR3 sequence is 15 residues long. Germline V lookup: CDR1 LGHDT, CDR2 YNNKEL (reference sequence). Here the CDR3 reads CASSQDEGPPGELFF. The CDR3 bases that were read are TGTGCCAGCAGCCAAGATGAGGGGCCCCCCGGGGAG.

This clone was detected ten times or more. The covered CDR3 bases are TGCAGCGTCCCGGACAGGGGGAACACAGATACG. As protein: CSVPDRGNTDT. The full-length CDR3 reads as CSVPDRGNTDTQYF. V and J are TRBV29-1 and TRBJ2-3, with 10 bases fitting TRBD1. The read halts 3 residues ahead of the CDR3 end, with the missing end drawn from the germline J gene. J was trimmed by 2 bases and V by 6 bases; bases with no gene match: 5. In germline, CDR1 is SQVTM, CDR2 ANQGSEA. The CDR3 length is 14 residues.

This clone was recorded at least ten times. The CDR3 end falls 3 residues outside the read, so it is completed with the germline J gene. V and J are TRBV20-1 and TRBJ2-1; 11 positions match TRBD1. The CDR3 is 15 residues long. Germline-derived CDR1 and CDR2 are DFQATT and SNEGSKA (reference sequence). The chain's CDR3 is CRARPGQGDFNEQFF. The sequenced CDR3 bases are TGCAGGGCAAGGCCGGGACAGGGGGATTTCAATGAG.

Notes on this clone: The read ends 3 residues shy of where the CDR3 ends; the end is completed using the germline J gene. The chain uses TRBV19 and TRBJ1-6; possibly TRBD1 for D (6 bases). Trimming took off 5 bases at V and 7 bases at J, with 24 bases between the two ends. CDR3 length equals 18 residues. CDR1 LNHDA and CDR2 SQIVND come from the germline V gene (reference sequence). Partial CDR3 DNA: TGTGCCAGTAGTCCCCAGGTCGCGGGGGGCCATTTCAATTCACCC. It codes for CASSPQVAGGHFNSP. The full-length CDR3 reads as CASSPQVAGGHFNSPLHF.